These 9 T cell receptor beta chains were all obtained from the same sample, sequenced in a study of vaccination and CD4 T cells after COVID-19. No antigens are known for them. As for treatment: approximately 9-day PBMC culture with coronavirus spike peptide pools or control peptides (ViraFEST assay). Cultured CD4+ T-cell DNA underwent Oncomine TCR Beta short-read sequencing. TCRdb fed the PCR reads into MiXCR, producing one record per CDR3 protein. The sample gives thousands of distinct CDR3 sequences, 60% of which show up once; roughly 12% is in the top ten. This specimen consisted of cultured CD4+ T cells from blood, obtained after SARS-CoV-2 vaccination. All receptors derive from a human donor with COVID-19.

The chain has TRBV6-1 and TRBJ2-3; 10 nucleotides align to TRBD1. The CDR3 is 14 amino acids. Germline assignment: CDR1 MNHNS and CDR2 SASEGT. V lost 6 bases to trimming and J lost 3 bases; unmatched junction nucleotides: 3. CDR3 bases: TGTGCCAGCAGACTGGACAGGGGGACAGATACGCAGTATTTT. Translating it yields CASRLDRGTDTQYF.

This chain joins TRBV6-1 and TRBJ2-7, with 10 bases that match TRBD1. The CDR3 consists of 14 residues. J lost 3 bases, V lost 6 bases, and 5 bases had no gene match. In germline, CDR1 is MNHNS, CDR2 SASEGT. CDR3 sequence: CASSSGTGVYEQYF. The CDR3 DNA reads as TGTGCCAGCAGCTCCGGGACAGGGGTCTACGAGCAGTACTTC.

The chain combines TRBV7-2 with TRBJ1-1, with TRBD1 as a possible D gene (6 bases). The CDR3 extends over 14 amino acids. Germline V gene sequence: CDR1 SGHTA, CDR2 FQGNSA. V lost 3 bases, J lost 5 bases, and 13 bases lay in between. The CDR3 here is CASSLAGARTEAFF. CDR3 in DNA: TGTGCCAGCAGCTTGGCGGGGGCCCGAACTGAAGCTTTCTTT. The variable domain in full, completed from reference TRBV7-2 and TRBJ1-1, reads GAGVSQSPSNKVTEKGKDVELRCDPISGHTALYWYRQSLGQGLEFLIYFQGNSAPDKSGLPSDRFSAERTGGSVSTLTIQRTQQEDSAVYLCASSLAGARTEAFFGQGTRLTVV.

This clonotype was detected a few times. The chain carries TRBV11-3 and TRBJ2-5; 9 bases agree with TRBD2. The CDR3 totals 16 residues. Germline values: CDR1 SGHNT, CDR2 YENEEA. V lost 3 bases to trimming and J lost 5 bases; unmatched junction nucleotides: 10. CDR3 in DNA: TGTGCCAGCAGCTTCGGTGGCGGGGGGGCAGGGGAGACCCAGTACTTC. Protein: CASSFGGGGAGETQYF.

The CDR3 nucleotides read TGTGCCAGCAGCTTACAGGGGGCGAACACTGAAGCTTTCTTT. This sequence encodes CASSLQGANTEAFF. This chain joins TRBV11-3 and TRBJ1-1; TRBD1 agrees at 8 bases. Germline lookup yields CDR1 SGHNT and CDR2 YENEEA. V trimming: 2 bases; J trimming: 1 base; junction bases outside the gene matches: 0. The CDR3 runs to 14 residues.

This sequence joins TRBV6-4 and TRBJ1-1; maybe TRBD1 (6 bases). Looked up from germline, CDR1 is MRHNA and CDR2 is SNTAGT. CDR3 size: 13 residues. V dropped 5 bases and J dropped 4 bases, with 11 bases sitting between them. Here the CDR3 DNA reads TGTGCCAGCAGTAAGGGGGGTGGCACTGAAGCTTTCTTT. It codes for CASSKGGGTEAFF.

V and J are TRBV6-1 and TRBJ2-1; no firm D call. V was cut by 2 bases and J by 0 bases, with 8 bases left in between. This CDR3 is built from 15 residues. Per the germline V gene, CDR1 is MNHNS and CDR2 is SASEGT. The CDR3 DNA follows: TGTGCCAGCAGTGAAAACTACGGCTCCTACAATGAGCAGTTCTTC. This translates into CASSENYGSYNEQFF.

The CDR3 protein is CASMADGRYNEQFF. The CDR3 DNA sequence: TGTGCCAGTATGGCGGATGGGCGCTACAATGAGCAGTTCTTC. The gene calls are TRBV19 and TRBJ2-1; D is undetermined. CDR1 is LNHDA and CDR2 is SQIVND in the germline V gene (reference sequence). The CDR3 is 14 amino acids. V gave up 7 bases and J gave up 3 bases, with 13 bases separating them. The variable domain in full, completed from reference TRBV19 and TRBJ2-1, reads DGGITQSPKYLFRKEGQNVTLSCEQNLNHDAMYWYRQDPGQGLRLIYYSQIVNDFQKGDIAEGYSVSREKKESFPLTVTSAQKNPTAFYLCASMADGRYNEQFFGPGTRLTVL.

This clonotype was seen only once. The chain is built from TRBV6-1 and TRBJ1-2; TRBD1 agrees at 7 bases. V shed 6 bases, J shed 0 bases, and the junction held 13 bases outside the gene matches. The CDR3 contains 17 residues. Germline V gene data show CDR1 as MNHNS and CDR2 as SASEGT. The DNA for the CDR3 is TGTGCCAGCAGAAATCTCGAACAGGGGCAAACTAACTATGGCTACACCTTC. Translation: CASRNLEQGQTNYGYTF.